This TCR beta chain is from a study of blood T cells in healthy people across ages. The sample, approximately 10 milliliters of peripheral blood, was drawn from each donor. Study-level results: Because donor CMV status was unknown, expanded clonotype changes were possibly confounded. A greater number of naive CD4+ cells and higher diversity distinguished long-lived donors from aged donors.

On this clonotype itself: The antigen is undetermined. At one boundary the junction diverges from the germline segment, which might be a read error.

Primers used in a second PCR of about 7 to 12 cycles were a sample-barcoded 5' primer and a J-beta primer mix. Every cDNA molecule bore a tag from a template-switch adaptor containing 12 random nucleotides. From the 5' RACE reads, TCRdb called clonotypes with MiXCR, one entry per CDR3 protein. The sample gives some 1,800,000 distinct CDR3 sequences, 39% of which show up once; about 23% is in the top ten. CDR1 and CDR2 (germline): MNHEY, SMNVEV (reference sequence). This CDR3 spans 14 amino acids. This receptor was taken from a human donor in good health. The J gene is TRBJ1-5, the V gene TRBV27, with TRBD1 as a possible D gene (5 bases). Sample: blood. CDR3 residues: CASSYTGFGQPQHF. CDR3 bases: TGCGCCAGCAGCTACACAGGCTTCGGGCAGCCCCAGCATTTT.